This T cell receptor (beta chain) is from a study of blood T cell repertoires in COVID-19. For the study at large: Spain, Italy and the United States supplied samples that represented acute and convalescent COVID-19. Sample material is recorded as cDNA or gDNA derived from T cells, B-cell-depleted T cells, or PBMCs.

As handled by the study authors: From reference gene primer amplification, estimates of nucleated cell counts were derived. Generated by immunoSEQ multiplex PCR, the TCRdb table keeps only in-frame clones and is missing some. That table is the source of V, J and clone size, and D and trimming were worked out from the DNA. The table has about 400,000 clones, 80% to 90% seen once. The CDR3 spans 15 residues. Germline V gene data show CDR1 as SEHNR and CDR2 as FQNEAQ (reference sequence). The ends were cut back, 7 bases at V and 5 bases at J, with 17 bases in the middle. Sequencing used peripheral blood. The clonotype originates from a woman aged 25 to 39 with active or convalescent COVID-19. The chain employs TRBV7-9 and TRBJ2-2; D is unclear. CDR3 sequence: CASTPYGFRTGELFF. Here the CDR3 DNA reads TGTGCCAGCACCCCCTATGGTTTCCGGACCGGGGAGCTGTTTTTT.